The next 12 T cell receptor beta chains were all read from a single sample in a study of Graves' ophthalmopathy and Graves' hyperthyroidism. Amplification from RNA transcripts yielded the TCR beta CDR3 regions. First-round RT-PCR employed HTBI primers, with a second-round multiplex PCR after it. TCRdb reanalysed the multiplex PCR reads using MiXCR and keeps one entry per CDR3 protein. The table lists 400,000 to 450,000 distinct CDR3 sequences, around 21% of them singletons, with 3% in the top ten. Sample: peripheral blood. These receptor sequences come from a woman aged 18-35 years with stable Graves' hyperthyroidism.

This sequence joins TRBV6-5 and TRBJ2-7, with a possible D match to TRBD2 (8 bases). V was shortened by 4 bases and J by 5 bases, with 18 bases between the two germline ends. The CDR3 sequence is 15 residues long. Per the germline V gene, CDR1 is MNHEY and CDR2 is SVGAGI. In nucleotides, the CDR3 is TGTGCCAGCAGTTCCCCCGGGAGGGGGCTCGACGAGCAGTACTTC. Translation gives CASSSPGRGLDEQYF.

At least ten counts were recorded for this clonotype. V gene TRBV6-5 combines with J gene TRBJ2-7, with TRBD2 identical over 14 bases. CDR1 is MNHEY, CDR2 SVGAGI, per germline. The length of the CDR3 is 16 residues. With 5 bases clipped from V and 4 bases from J, the junction kept 7 bases outside the gene matches. CDR3 loop: CASSATRTSGRYEQYF. The DNA of the CDR3 is TGTGCCAGCAGTGCTACTCGGACTAGCGGGAGGTACGAGCAGTACTTC.

V and J are TRBV6-1 and TRBJ1-3; D not resolved. The CDR3 contains 14 residues. CDR1 and CDR2 (germline): MNHNS, SASEGT. V was shortened by 4 bases and J by 4 bases, with 11 bases between the two germline ends. The CDR3 protein is CASSGTKEGNTIYF. The CDR3, as DNA: TGTGCCAGCAGTGGGACCAAGGAGGGAAACACCATATATTTT.

This clonotype occurred many times. The rearrangement joins TRBV20-1 to TRBJ1-2, with a weak D call TRBD1 (6 bases). The CDR3 runs to 16 residues. Trimming stripped 3 bases from V and 5 bases from J, with 22 bases between. Germline V gene data show CDR1 as DFQATT and CDR2 as SNEGSKA (reference sequence). The CDR3 protein is CSASIPQGPWKYGYTF. CDR3 bases: TGCAGTGCTAGTATCCCGCAGGGGCCTTGGAAATATGGCTACACCTTC.

This clonotype was seen a handful of times. The chain uses TRBV5-1 and TRBJ2-3; no reliable D call. V gave up 4 bases and J gave up 2 bases, with 11 bases separating them. CDR3 length: 14 amino acids. Germline V gene lookup returns CDR1 SGHRS and CDR2 YFSETQ. The CDR3: CASSPRTVTDTQYF. CDR3 nucleotide sequence: TGCGCCAGCAGCCCAAGAACCGTCACAGATACGCAGTATTTT.

This clonotype was detected a few times. The chain uses TRBV5-1 and TRBJ1-2; TRBD1 matches at 11 bases. The germline V gene encodes CDR1 SGHRS and CDR2 YFSETQ. CDR3 size: 14 residues. The V and J ends lost 3 bases and 5 bases, in that order; junction bases with no gene match: 3. This chain's CDR3 is CASSSDRGQYGYTF. DNA of the CDR3: TGCGCCAGCAGCTCGGACAGGGGGCAATATGGCTACACCTTC.

The rearrangement uses TRBV5-8 and TRBJ1-2; 8 bases fit TRBD1. There are 14 residues in the CDR3. The V gene end was trimmed by 4 bases and the J gene end by 4 bases; junction bases not matched to a gene: 6. Germline CDR1 SGHTS, CDR2 YDEGEE. The CDR3 DNA is TGTGCCAGCAGCGTCACCAGGGGGCCCTATGGCTACACCTTC. This codes for CASSVTRGPYGYTF.

This clonotype occurred many times. The gene calls are TRBV6-4 and TRBJ2-2, with 9 positions matching TRBD2. J was trimmed by 2 bases and V by 5 bases; bases with no gene match: 24. CDR3 size: 22 residues. From germline, CDR1 is MRHNA and CDR2 SNTAGT. This CDR3 reads CASSPGGRPPGLALFNTGELFF. In DNA, the CDR3 is TGTGCCAGCAGTCCCGGGGGAAGGCCACCGGGACTAGCACTATTTAACACCGGGGAGCTGTTTTTT.

Many counts were recorded for this clonotype. This chain joins TRBV19 and TRBJ1-1; D uncertain. Germline V lookup: CDR1 LNHDA, CDR2 SQIVND (reference sequence). CDR3 length: 11 amino acids. The V end lost 3 bases, the J end lost 10 bases, and 9 bases lay between the germline ends. The CDR3 DNA reads as TGTGCCAGTAGTATGGGTAGCGGAGCTTTCTTT. Amino acid sequence: CASSMGSGAFF.

Many counts were recorded for this clonotype. The chain joins TRBV28 to TRBJ1-2; TRBD1 is a possible D gene (5 bases). Germline V gene lookup returns CDR1 MDHEN and CDR2 SYDVKM. CDR3 length: 16 amino acids. Deletions cut 8 bases from V and 8 bases from J, with 27 bases between. CDR3 sequence (DNA): TGTGCCAGCCGCACCCCGGGGCAGGAGTGGGGCAAAGGCTACACCTTC. As protein: CASRTPGQEWGKGYTF.

This clonotype came up many times. The rearrangement uses TRBV19 and TRBJ2-7; possible D gene TRBD2, 6 bases. The germline CDR1 and CDR2 sequences are LNHDA and SQIVND (reference sequence). The germline V and J ends were trimmed by 3 bases and 3 bases, with 18 bases remaining between them. The CDR3 is 16 residues long. CDR3 DNA: TGTGCCAGTAGTATGGGCCCAGGGAGGAAGGGCTACGAGCAGTACTTC. Residues: CASSMGPGRKGYEQYF.

The table lists this clonotype with a few counts. J is TRBJ2-7 and V is TRBV18, with D possibly TRBD1 on 6 matching bases. CDR1 and CDR2 from the germline V gene are KGHSH and LQKENI. Trimming stripped 3 bases from V and 3 bases from J, with 15 bases between. The CDR3 is 15 residues long. CDR3 sequence: CASSPKQGRFYEQYF. In DNA form, the CDR3 reads TGTGCCAGCTCACCCAAACAGGGAAGGTTCTACGAGCAGTACTTC.